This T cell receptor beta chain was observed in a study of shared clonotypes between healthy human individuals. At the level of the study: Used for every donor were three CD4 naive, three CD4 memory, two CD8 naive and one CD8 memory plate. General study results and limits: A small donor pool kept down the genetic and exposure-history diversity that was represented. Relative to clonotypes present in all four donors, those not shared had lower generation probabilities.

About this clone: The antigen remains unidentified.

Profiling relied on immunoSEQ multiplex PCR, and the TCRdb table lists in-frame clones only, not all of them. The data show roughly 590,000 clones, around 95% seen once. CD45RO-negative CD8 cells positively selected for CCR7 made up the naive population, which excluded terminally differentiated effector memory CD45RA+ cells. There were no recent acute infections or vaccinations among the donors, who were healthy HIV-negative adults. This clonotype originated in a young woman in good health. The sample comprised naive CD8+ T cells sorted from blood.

CDR3 protein: CASSVEQYNEQFF. CDR3 bases: TGTGCCAGCAGCGTAGAACAGTACAATGAGCAGTTCTTC. The chain uses TRBV9 and TRBJ2-1; no firm D call. With 0 bases removed from V and 4 bases from J, the gap between germline ends came to 5 bases. The CDR3 consists of 13 residues. CDR1 and CDR2 from the germline V gene are SGDLS and YYNGEE.